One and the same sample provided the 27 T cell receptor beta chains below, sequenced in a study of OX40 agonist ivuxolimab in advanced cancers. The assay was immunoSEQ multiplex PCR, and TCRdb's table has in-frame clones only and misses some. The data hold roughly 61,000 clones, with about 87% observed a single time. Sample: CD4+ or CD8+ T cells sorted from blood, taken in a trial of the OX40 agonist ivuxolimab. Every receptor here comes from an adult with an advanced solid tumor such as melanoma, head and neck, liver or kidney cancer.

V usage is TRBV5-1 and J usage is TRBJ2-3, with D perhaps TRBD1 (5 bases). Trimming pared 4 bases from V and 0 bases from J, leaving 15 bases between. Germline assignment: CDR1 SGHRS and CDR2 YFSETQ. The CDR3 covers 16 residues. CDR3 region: CASSKEQVTSTDTQYF. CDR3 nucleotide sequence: TGCGCCAGCAGCAAGGAACAGGTCACCAGCACAGATACGCAGTATTTT.

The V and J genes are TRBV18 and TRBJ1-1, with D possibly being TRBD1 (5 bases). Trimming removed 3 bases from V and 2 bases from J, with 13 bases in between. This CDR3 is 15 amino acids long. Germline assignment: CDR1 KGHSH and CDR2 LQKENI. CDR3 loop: CASSPNYGTNTEAFF. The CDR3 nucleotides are TGTGCCAGCTCACCTAATTATGGGACTAACACTGAAGCTTTCTTT.

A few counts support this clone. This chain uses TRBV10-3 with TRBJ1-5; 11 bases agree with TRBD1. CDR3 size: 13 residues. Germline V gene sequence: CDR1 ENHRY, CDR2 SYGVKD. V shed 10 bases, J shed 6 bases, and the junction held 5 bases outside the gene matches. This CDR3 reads CASGQGAPQPQHF. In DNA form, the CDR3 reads TGTGCCAGTGGACAGGGGGCACCTCAGCCCCAGCATTTT.

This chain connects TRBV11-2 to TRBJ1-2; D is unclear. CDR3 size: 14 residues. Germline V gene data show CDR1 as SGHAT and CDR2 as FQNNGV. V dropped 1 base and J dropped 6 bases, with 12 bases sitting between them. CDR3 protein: CASSLGTSFDGYTF. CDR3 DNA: TGTGCCAGCAGCTTAGGGACCTCCTTCGATGGCTACACCTTC.

CDR3 amino acids: CASSPPAGGAYNEQFF. CDR3 in DNA: TGTGCCAGCAGTCCGCCAGCGGGAGGGGCCTACAATGAGCAGTTCTTC. This rearrangement joins TRBV5-6 to TRBJ2-1; TRBD2 agrees at 10 bases. From germline, CDR1 is SGHDT and CDR2 YYEEEE. The CDR3 is made up of 16 amino acids. V was pared by 5 bases and J by 2 bases, with 7 bases of the junction left unmatched.

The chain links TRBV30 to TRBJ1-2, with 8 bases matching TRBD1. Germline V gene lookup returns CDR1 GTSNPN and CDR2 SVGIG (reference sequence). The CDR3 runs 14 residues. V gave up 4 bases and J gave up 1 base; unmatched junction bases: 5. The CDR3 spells CAWTLQGVNYGYTF. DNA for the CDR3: TGTGCCTGGACCCTACAGGGGGTTAACTATGGCTACACCTTC. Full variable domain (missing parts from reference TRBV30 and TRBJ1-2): SQTIHQWPATLVQPVGSPLSLECTVEGTSNPNLYWYRQAAGRGLQLLFYSVGIGQISSEVPQNLSASRPQDRQFILSSKKLLLSDSGFYLCAWTLQGVNYGYTFGSGTRLTVV.

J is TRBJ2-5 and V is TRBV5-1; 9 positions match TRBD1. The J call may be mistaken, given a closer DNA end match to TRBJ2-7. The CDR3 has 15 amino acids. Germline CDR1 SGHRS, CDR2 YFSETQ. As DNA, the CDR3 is TGCGCCAGCAGCTTGGGGACAGGGGATGTCGACGAGCAGTACTTC. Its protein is CASSLGTGDVDEQYF.

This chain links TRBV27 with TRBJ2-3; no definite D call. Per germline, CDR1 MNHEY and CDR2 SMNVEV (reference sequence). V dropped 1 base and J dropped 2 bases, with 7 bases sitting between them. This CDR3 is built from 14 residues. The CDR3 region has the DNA TGTGCCAGCAGTTTATTTTCAGACACAGATACGCAGTATTTT. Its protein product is CASSLFSDTDTQYF.

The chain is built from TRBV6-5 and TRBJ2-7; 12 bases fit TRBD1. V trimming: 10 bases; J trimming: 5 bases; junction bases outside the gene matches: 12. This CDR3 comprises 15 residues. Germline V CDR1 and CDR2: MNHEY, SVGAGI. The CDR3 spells CATGMGQGAVNEQYF. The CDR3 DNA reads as TGTGCCACCGGTATGGGACAGGGGGCTGTCAACGAGCAGTACTTC.

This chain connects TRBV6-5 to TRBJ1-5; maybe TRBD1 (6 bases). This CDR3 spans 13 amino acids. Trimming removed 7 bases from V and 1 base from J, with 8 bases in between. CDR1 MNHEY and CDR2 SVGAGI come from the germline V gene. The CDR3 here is CASKQGSNQPQHF. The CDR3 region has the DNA TGTGCCAGCAAGCAGGGGAGCAATCAGCCCCAGCATTTT.

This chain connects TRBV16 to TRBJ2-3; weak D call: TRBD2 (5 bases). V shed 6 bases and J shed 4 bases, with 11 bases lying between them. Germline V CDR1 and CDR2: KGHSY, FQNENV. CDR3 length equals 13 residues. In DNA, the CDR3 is TGTGCCAGCAGTAAGAGAGGGCCAGATACGCAGTATTTT. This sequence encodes CASSKRGPDTQYF.

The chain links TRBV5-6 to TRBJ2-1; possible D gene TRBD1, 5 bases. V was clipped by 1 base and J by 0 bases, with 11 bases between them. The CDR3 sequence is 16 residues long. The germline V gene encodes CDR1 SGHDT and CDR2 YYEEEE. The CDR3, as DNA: TGTGCCAGCAGCTTGCTGGGGCCGGGCTCCTACAATGAGCAGTTCTTC. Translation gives CASSLLGPGSYNEQFF.

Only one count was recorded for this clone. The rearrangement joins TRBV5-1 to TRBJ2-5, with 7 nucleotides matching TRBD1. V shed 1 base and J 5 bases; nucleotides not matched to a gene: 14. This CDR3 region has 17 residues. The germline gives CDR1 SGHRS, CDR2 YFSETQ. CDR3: CASSLNPTGLVRETQYF. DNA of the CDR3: TGCGCCAGCAGCTTGAATCCGACAGGGCTTGTTCGGGAGACCCAGTACTTC.

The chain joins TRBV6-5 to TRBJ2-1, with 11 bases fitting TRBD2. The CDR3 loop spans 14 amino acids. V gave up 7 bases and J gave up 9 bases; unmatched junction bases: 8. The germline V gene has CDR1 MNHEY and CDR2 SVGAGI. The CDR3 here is CASKLAGGFGEQFF. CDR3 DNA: TGTGCCAGCAAATTAGCGGGAGGGTTTGGTGAGCAGTTCTTC.

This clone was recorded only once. The CDR3: CASTPGAGGETQYF. As DNA, the CDR3 is TGTGCCAGCACCCCCGGGGCGGGAGGAGAGACCCAGTACTTC. This chain links TRBV6-5 with TRBJ2-5; 8 bases align to TRBD2. Germline assignment: CDR1 MNHEY and CDR2 SVGAGI. The length of the CDR3 is 14 residues. Germline trimming cut 7 bases from V and 4 bases from J; bases unmatched to any gene: 8.

The CDR3 region is CASRRGGVKTGELFF. CDR3 DNA: TGTGCCAGCCGACGGGGAGGTGTTAAGACCGGGGAGCTGTTTTTT. The chain carries TRBV6-5 and TRBJ2-2; a weak D match, TRBD2 (6 bases). Germline CDR1 reads MNHEY; CDR2 reads SVGAGI. The V gene lost 8 bases and the J gene lost 5 bases, with 18 bases spanning the gap. CDR3 length: 15 amino acids.

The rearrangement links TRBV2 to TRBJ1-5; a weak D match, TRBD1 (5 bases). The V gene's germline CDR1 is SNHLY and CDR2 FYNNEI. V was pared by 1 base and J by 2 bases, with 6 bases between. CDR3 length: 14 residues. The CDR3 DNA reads TGTGCCAGCAGTGAAGGCAGGGGCAATCAGCCCCAGCATTTT. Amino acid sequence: CASSEGRGNQPQHF.

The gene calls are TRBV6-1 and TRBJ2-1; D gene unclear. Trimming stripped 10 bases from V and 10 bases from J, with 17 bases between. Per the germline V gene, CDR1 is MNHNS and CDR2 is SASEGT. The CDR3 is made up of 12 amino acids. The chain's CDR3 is CAIYGPASEQFF. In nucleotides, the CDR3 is TGTGCCATCTACGGTCCCGCAAGCGAGCAGTTCTTC.

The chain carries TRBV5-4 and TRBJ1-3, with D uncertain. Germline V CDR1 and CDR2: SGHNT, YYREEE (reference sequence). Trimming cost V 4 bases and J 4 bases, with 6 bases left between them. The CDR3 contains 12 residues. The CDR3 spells CASSVRGNTIYF. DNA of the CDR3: TGTGCCAGCAGCGTTCGGGGAAACACCATATATTTT.

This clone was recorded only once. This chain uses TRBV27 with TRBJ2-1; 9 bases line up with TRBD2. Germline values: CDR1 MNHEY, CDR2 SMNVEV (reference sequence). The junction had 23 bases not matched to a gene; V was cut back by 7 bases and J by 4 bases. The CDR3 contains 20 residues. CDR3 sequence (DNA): TGTGCCAGCACCACCCCCATGAAGACTAGCGGTTCCCTAGTATACAATGAGCAGTTCTTC. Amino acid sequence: CASTTPMKTSGSLVYNEQFF.

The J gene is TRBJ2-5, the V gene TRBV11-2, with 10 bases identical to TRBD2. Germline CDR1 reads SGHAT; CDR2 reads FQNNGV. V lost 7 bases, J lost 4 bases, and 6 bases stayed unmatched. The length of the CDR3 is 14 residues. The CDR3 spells CASNVAGGPETQYF. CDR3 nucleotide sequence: TGTGCCAGCAACGTAGCGGGGGGCCCAGAGACCCAGTACTTC.

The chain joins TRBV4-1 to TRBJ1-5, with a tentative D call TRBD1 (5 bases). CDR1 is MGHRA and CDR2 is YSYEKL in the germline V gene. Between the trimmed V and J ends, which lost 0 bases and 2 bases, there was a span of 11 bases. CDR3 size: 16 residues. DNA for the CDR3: TGCGCCAGCAGCCAAGACGGGCAGGGAGGCAATCAGCCCCAGCATTTT. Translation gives CASSQDGQGGNQPQHF.

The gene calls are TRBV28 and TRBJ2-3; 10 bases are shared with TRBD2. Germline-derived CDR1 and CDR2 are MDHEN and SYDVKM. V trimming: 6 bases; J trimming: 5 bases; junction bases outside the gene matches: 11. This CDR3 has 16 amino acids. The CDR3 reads CASSRPLAGDRDTQYF. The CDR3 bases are TGTGCCAGCAGCCGACCCCTAGCGGGAGATAGAGATACGCAGTATTTT.

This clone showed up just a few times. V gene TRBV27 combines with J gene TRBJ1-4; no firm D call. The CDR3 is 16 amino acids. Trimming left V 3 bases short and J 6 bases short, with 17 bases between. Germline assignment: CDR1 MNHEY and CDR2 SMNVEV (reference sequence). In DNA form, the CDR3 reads TGTGCCAGCAGTTTTATGGGAAGGGTCTCCGATGAAAAACTGTTTTTT. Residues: CASSFMGRVSDEKLFF. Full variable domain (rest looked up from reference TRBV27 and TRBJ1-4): EAQVTQNPRYLITVTGKKLTVTCSQNMNHEYMSWYRQDPGLGLRQIYYSMNVEVTDKGDVPEGYKVSRKEKRNFPLILESPSPNQTSLYFCASSFMGRVSDEKLFFGSGTQLSVL.

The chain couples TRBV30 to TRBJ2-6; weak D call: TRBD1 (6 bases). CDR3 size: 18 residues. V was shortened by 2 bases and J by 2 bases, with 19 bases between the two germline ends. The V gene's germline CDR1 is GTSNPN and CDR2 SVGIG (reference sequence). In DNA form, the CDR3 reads TGTGCCTGGAGTAAGGTGACAGGTCGGGCACCTGGGGCCAACGTCCTGACTTTC. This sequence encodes CAWSKVTGRAPGANVLTF.

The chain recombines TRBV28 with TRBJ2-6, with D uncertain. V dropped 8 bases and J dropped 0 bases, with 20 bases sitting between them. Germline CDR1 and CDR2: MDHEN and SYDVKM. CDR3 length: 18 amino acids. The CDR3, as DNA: TGTGCCAGCGCCGTACCCGGAAGTACTGGCTCTGGGGCCAACGTCCTGACTTTC. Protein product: CASAVPGSTGSGANVLTF.

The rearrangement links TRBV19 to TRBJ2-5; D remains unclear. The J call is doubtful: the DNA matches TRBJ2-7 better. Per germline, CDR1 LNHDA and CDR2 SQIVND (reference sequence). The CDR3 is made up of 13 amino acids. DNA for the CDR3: TGTGCCAGTAGTATATCCATTTTCTACGAGCAGTACTTC. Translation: CASSISIFYEQYF.